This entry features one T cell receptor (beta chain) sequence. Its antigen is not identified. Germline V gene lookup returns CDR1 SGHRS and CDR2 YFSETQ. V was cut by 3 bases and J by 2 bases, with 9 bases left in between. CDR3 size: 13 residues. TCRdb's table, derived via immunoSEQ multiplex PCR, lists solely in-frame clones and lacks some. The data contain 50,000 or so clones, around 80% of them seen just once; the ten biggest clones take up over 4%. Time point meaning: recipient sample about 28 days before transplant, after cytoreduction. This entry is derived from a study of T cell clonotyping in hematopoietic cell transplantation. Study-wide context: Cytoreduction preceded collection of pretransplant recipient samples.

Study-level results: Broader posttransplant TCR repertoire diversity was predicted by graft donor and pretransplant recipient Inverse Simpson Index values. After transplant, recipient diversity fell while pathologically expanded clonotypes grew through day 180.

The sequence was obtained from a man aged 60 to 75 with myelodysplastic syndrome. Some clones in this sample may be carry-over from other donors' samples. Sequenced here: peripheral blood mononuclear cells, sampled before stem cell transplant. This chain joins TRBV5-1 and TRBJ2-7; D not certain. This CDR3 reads CASSSTTTYEQYF. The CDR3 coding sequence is TGCGCCAGCAGCTCAACCACAACCTACGAGCAGTACTTC.